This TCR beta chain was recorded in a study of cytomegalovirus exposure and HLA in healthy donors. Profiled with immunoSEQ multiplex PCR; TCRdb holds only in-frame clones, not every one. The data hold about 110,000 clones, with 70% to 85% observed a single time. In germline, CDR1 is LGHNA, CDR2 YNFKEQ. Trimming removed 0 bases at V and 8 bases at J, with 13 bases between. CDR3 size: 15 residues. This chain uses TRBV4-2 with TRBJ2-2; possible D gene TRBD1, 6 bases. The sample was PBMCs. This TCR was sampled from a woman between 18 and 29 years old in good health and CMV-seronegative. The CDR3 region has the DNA TGTGCCAGCAGCCAAGACCCCAGGGGCATGGGGGAGCTGTTTTTT. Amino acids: CASSQDPRGMGELFF.